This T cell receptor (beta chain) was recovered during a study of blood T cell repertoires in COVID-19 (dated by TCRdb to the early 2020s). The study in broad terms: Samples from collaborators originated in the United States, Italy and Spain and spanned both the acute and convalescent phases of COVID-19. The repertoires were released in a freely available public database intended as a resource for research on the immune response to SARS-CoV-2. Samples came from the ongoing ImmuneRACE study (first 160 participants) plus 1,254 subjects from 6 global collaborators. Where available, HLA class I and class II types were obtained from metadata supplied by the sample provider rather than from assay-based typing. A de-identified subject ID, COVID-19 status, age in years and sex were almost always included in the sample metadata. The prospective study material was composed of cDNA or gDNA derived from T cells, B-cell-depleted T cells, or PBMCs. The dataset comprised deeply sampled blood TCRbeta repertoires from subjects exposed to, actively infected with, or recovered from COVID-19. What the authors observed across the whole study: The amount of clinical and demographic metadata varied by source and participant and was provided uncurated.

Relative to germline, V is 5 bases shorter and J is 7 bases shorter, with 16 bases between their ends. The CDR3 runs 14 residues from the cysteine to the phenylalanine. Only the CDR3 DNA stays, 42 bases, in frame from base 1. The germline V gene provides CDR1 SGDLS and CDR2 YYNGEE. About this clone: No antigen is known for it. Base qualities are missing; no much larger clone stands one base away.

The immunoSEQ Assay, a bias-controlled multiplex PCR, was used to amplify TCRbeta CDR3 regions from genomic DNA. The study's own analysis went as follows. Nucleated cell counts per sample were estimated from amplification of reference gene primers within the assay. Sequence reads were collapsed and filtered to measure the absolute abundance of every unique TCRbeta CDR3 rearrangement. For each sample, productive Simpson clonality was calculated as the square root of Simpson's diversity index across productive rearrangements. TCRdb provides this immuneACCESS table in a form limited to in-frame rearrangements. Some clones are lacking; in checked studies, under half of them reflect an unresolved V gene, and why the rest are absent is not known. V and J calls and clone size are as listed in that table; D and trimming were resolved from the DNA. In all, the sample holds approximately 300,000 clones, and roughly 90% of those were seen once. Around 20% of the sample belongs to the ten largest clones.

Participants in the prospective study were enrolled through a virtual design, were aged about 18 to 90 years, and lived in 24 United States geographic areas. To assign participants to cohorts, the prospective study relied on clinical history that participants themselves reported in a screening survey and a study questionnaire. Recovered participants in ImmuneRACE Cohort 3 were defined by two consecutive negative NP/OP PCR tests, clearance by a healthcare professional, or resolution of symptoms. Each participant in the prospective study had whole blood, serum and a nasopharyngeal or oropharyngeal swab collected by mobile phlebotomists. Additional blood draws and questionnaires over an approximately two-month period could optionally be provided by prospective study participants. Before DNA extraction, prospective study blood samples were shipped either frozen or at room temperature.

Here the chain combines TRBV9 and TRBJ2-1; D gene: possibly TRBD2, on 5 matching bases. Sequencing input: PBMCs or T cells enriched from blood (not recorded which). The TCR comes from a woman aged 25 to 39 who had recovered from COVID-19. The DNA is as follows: TGTGCCAGCAGTCTCAAAAGACTATCGAATGAGCAGTTCTTC. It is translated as CASSLKRLSNEQFF.